The 23 T cell receptor beta chains reported below all come from one sample, sequenced in a study of blood T cell repertoires in COVID-19. Using immunoSEQ multiplex PCR, the repertoire was profiled, and TCRdb retains in-frame clones only, with some absent. This sample has 150,000 to 200,000 clones; approximately 92% occur once, and the top ten carry about 5%. Sequenced: peripheral blood. The source of these receptors is a woman in her forties or fifties with acute or convalescent COVID-19.

The chain couples TRBV6-6 to TRBJ2-7; D uncertain. Germline-derived CDR1 and CDR2 are MNHNY and SVGAGI (reference sequence). The CDR3 has 11 residues. Trimming cost V 4 bases and J 5 bases, with 6 bases left between them. The CDR3 sequence is CASSSYHEQYF. The CDR3, as DNA: TGTGCCAGCAGTTCCTATCACGAGCAGTACTTC.

The V call is TRBV6-5, the J call TRBJ1-4, with D unresolved. The V gene lost 1 base and the J gene lost 7 bases, with 10 bases spanning the gap. The CDR3 contains 14 residues. Germline loops: CDR1 MNHEY, CDR2 SVGAGI. CDR3 sequence (DNA): TGTGCCAGCAGTTACTGGGAGGGCGGTGAAAAACTGTTTTTT. As protein: CASSYWEGGEKLFF.

V is TRBV23-1 and J is TRBJ1-5; D not certain. TRBV23-1 is filed as an ORF, its function uncertain. The V end was cut by 1 base, the J end by 4 bases, with 8 bases between. The CDR3 extends over 14 amino acids. The CDR3 DNA reads as TGCGCCAGCAGTCAATTCGGCGGGAATCAGCCCCAGCATTTT. Translated, it gives CASSQFGGNQPQHF.

The V and J genes are TRBV19 and TRBJ1-5, with 9 bases identical to TRBD1. Looked up from germline, CDR1 is LNHDA and CDR2 is SQIVND (reference sequence). The CDR3 runs to 16 residues. The J segment lost 1 base and the V segment lost 6 bases, leaving 7 bases of the junction unmatched. This CDR3 reads CASRPQGAGSNQPQHF. As DNA, the CDR3 is TGTGCCAGTAGACCACAGGGGGCTGGGAGCAATCAGCCCCAGCATTTT.

V and J are TRBV9 and TRBJ1-5, with a tentative D call TRBD1 (6 bases). V was cut by 5 bases and J by 1 base, with 7 bases left in between. The length of the CDR3 is 13 residues. CDR1 and CDR2 from the germline V gene are SGDLS and YYNGEE. CDR3 region: CASSQGSNQPQHF. DNA for the CDR3: TGTGCCAGCAGTCAGGGGAGCAATCAGCCCCAGCATTTT. The full variable domain, rest sourced from reference TRBV9 and TRBJ1-5, is DSGVTQTPKHLITATGQRVTLRCSPRSGDLSVYWYQQSLDQGLQFLIQYYNGEERAKGNILERFSAQQFPDLHSELNLSSLELGDSALYFCASSQGSNQPQHFGDGTRLSIL.

This clone was seen a single time. The rearrangement joins TRBV19 to TRBJ2-3; TRBD2 matches 9 bases. The CDR3 totals 14 residues. Germline CDR1 LNHDA, CDR2 SQIVND (reference sequence). V lost 6 bases and J lost 1; bases outside the gene matches: 2. The CDR3 is CASRTSGGTDTQYF. DNA for the CDR3: TGTGCCAGTAGGACTAGCGGAGGCACAGATACGCAGTATTTT. Together with reference TRBV19 and TRBJ2-3, the CDR3 gives the full variable domain: DGGITQSPKYLFRKEGQNVTLSCEQNLNHDAMYWYRQDPGQGLRLIYYSQIVNDFQKGDIAEGYSVSREKKESFPLTVTSAQKNPTAFYLCASRTSGGTDTQYFGPGTRLTVL.

This clone is a singleton in its sample. CDR3 in DNA: TGTGCCAGCAGTTTCTCACAGGGGATTGGGTCACCCCTCCACTTT. This sequence encodes CASSFSQGIGSPLHF. The chain uses TRBV2 and TRBJ1-6; TRBD1 agrees at 7 bases. The CDR3 is 15 amino acids. After removal of 5 bases from V and 10 bases from J, the junction contained 11 bases not matched to a gene. Per germline, CDR1 SNHLY and CDR2 FYNNEI.

The chain employs TRBV27 and TRBJ1-1; tentatively, D is TRBD1 (5 bases). Trimming shortened V by 5 bases and J by 1 base, and 14 bases separated the two germline ends. Germline CDR1 MNHEY, CDR2 SMNVEV (reference sequence). The CDR3 sequence is 15 residues long. This chain's CDR3 is CASSAMGRWNTEAFF. DNA of the CDR3: TGTGCCAGCAGTGCTATGGGGCGGTGGAACACTGAAGCTTTCTTT.

The rearrangement links TRBV5-5 to TRBJ2-7; 9 nucleotides align to TRBD1. The CDR3 length is 14 residues. With 7 bases clipped from V and 5 bases from J, the junction kept 10 bases outside the gene matches. Germline CDR1 and CDR2: SGHKS and YYEKEE (reference sequence). CDR3 bases: TGTGCCAGCGCCGGCGGGACAGGGTCAGACGAGCAGTACTTC. Amino acids: CASAGGTGSDEQYF.

V usage is TRBV24-1 and J usage is TRBJ1-2, with TRBD1 matching 8 bases. Germline-derived CDR1 and CDR2 are KGHDR and SFDVKD. Trimming at V came to 7 bases and at J to 7 bases, leaving 10 bases not matched to a gene. This CDR3 contains 14 residues. CDR3 DNA sequence: TGTGCCACCAGCGACACAGGGGGAGATCGTGGCTACACCTTC. It translates to CATSDTGGDRGYTF.

The chain uses TRBV24-1 and TRBJ2-5, with 8 nucleotides matching TRBD1. Germline V gives CDR1 KGHDR, CDR2 SFDVKD. This CDR3 is 16 amino acids long. V dropped 4 bases and J dropped 8; count of bases not matched to a gene: 14. The CDR3 DNA follows: TGTGCCACCAGTGAAACTGGGACAGGTTCCCCAAGAACCCAGTACTTC. This translates into CATSETGTGSPRTQYF.

This clone has a single count. The chain couples TRBV3-1 (or the pseudogene TRBV3-2) to TRBJ2-7; 7 positions match TRBD1. The CDR3 length is 17 residues. The trim removed 4 bases at V and 3 bases at J, leaving 15 bases unmatched. Germline V gives CDR1 LGHDT, CDR2 YNNKEL (reference sequence). The CDR3: CASSLTSPGQSLYEQYF. CDR3 DNA sequence: TGTGCCAGCAGCCTAACCTCACCGGGACAGAGCCTCTACGAGCAGTACTTC.

The CDR3 protein is CSVEEGGQGETQYF. The CDR3, as DNA: TGCAGCGTTGAAGAGGGGGGACAGGGCGAGACCCAGTACTTC. The genes are TRBV29-1 and TRBJ2-5; 9 nucleotides match TRBD1. J gave up 5 bases and V 0 bases, and 4 bases lay outside the gene matches. The CDR3 loop spans 14 amino acids. The germline gives CDR1 SQVTM, CDR2 ANQGSEA.

The gene calls are TRBV11-2 and TRBJ2-7; D is unresolved. V was clipped by 5 bases and J by 1 base, with 9 bases between them. Germline CDR1 reads SGHAT; CDR2 reads FQNNGV. The length of the CDR3 is 13 residues. The CDR3 protein is CASSRGQSYEQYF. CDR3 coding DNA: TGTGCCAGCAGCCGAGGCCAGTCCTACGAGCAGTACTTC.

The chain is built from TRBV27 and TRBJ2-1; no clear D gene. The CDR3 loop spans 16 amino acids. The V and J ends lost 10 bases and 0 bases respectively, with 19 bases between them. Germline CDR1 is MNHEY and CDR2 is SMNVEV (reference sequence). The CDR3 loop reads CATHPPNPSSYNEQFF. The CDR3 DNA reads as TGTGCCACCCACCCTCCCAACCCGAGCTCCTACAATGAGCAGTTCTTC.

V gene TRBV7-2 combines with J gene TRBJ2-7, with 8 bases aligning to TRBD1. There are 15 residues in the CDR3. V was clipped by 4 bases and J by 3 bases; unmatched bases: 8. Germline V gives CDR1 SGHTA, CDR2 FQGNSA. The CDR3 sequence: CASSSTGQGDYEQYF. The CDR3 DNA sequence: TGTGCCAGCAGCTCAACCGGACAGGGCGACTACGAGCAGTACTTC.

This rearrangement joins TRBV4-1 to TRBJ1-4, with 11 bases matching TRBD1. The CDR3 contains 15 residues. Germline V CDR1 and CDR2: MGHRA, YSYEKL. V lost 2 bases to trimming and J lost 7 bases; unmatched junction nucleotides: 3. CDR3 protein: CASSQTGTGGEKLFF. The DNA of the CDR3 is TGCGCCAGCAGCCAAACCGGGACAGGGGGTGAAAAACTGTTTTTT.

The rearrangement joins TRBV12-5 to TRBJ2-7; TRBD1 agrees at 7 bases. With V trimmed by 6 bases and J by 3 bases, 2 bases remained unmatched. This CDR3 spans 12 amino acids. Germline-derived CDR1 and CDR2 are LGHNT and FRNRAP. CDR3 sequence: CASGRQGYEQYF. The CDR3 DNA reads TGTGCTAGTGGACGACAGGGCTACGAGCAGTACTTC.

The rearrangement links TRBV19 to TRBJ2-7, with TRBD1 matching over 7 bases. The CDR3 contains 14 residues. Per the germline V gene, CDR1 is LNHDA and CDR2 is SQIVND (reference sequence). V trimming: 5 bases; J trimming: 5 bases; junction bases outside the gene matches: 9. The CDR3 DNA reads TGTGCCAGTAGTTTACAGACAGGGAACCACGAGCAGTACTTC. Residues: CASSLQTGNHEQYF.

The J gene is TRBJ1-4, the V gene TRBV9, with 8 bases fitting TRBD1. CDR3 length equals 19 residues. The germline gives CDR1 SGDLS, CDR2 YYNGEE. J lost 0 bases, V lost 2 bases, and 12 bases had no gene match. The CDR3 loop reads CASSVGTGLQGATNEKLFF. CDR3 bases: TGTGCCAGCAGCGTTGGGACAGGCCTTCAGGGGGCAACTAATGAAAAACTGTTTTTT.

The rearrangement joins TRBV6-1 to TRBJ1-4; no firm D call. In germline, CDR1 is MNHNS, CDR2 SASEGT. The V gene lost 0 bases and the J gene lost 8 bases, with 13 bases spanning the gap. This CDR3 has 15 amino acids. This chain's CDR3 is CASSEADFLSEKLFF. Here the CDR3 DNA reads TGTGCCAGCAGTGAAGCCGACTTCCTTAGCGAAAAACTGTTTTTT.

CDR3 sequence: CASSPRQGNEKLFF. The CDR3 DNA reads TGTGCCAGCAGCCCGCGACAGGGTAACGAAAAACTGTTTTTT. The gene calls are TRBV5-8 and TRBJ1-4; 7 positions agree with TRBD1. This CDR3 is built from 14 residues. Germline CDR1 reads SGHTS; CDR2 reads YDEGEE. J gave up 8 bases and V 4 bases, and 8 bases lay outside the gene matches.

V gene TRBV19 combines with J gene TRBJ2-6; 8 bases are a match to TRBD1. Per the germline V gene, CDR1 is LNHDA and CDR2 is SQIVND (reference sequence). The J segment lost 0 bases and the V segment lost 7 bases, leaving 11 bases of the junction unmatched. The CDR3 contains 18 residues. The DNA for the CDR3 is TGTGCCAGTACCCGAGGACAGGGAGACTTCTCTGGGGCCAACGTCCTGACTTTC. Translated, it gives CASTRGQGDFSGANVLTF.